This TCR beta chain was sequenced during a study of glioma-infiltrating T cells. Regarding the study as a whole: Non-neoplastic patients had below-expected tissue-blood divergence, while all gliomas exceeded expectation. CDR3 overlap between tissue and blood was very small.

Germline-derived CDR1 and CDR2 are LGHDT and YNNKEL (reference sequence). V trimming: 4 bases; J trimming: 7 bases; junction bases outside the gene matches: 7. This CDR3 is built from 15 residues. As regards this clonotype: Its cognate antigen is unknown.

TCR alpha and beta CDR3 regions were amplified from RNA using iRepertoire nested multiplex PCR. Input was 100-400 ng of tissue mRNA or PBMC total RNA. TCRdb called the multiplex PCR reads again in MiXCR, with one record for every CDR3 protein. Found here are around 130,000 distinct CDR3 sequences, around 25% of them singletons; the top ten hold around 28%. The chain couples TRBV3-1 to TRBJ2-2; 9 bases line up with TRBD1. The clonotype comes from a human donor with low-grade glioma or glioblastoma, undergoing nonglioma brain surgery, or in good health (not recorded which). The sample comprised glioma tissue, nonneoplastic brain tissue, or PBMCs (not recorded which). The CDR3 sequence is CASSPRQGDSGELFF. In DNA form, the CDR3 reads TGTGCCAGCAGCCCACGACAGGGGGACAGCGGGGAGCTGTTTTTT.